A selection of T cell receptor beta chains follows, all from one sample in a study of blood T cell repertoires in COVID-19. Profiling relied on immunoSEQ multiplex PCR, and the TCRdb table lists in-frame clones only, not all of them. The sample contains about 430,000 clones, about 88% of which appear only once. The sequenced sample was PBMCs or T cells enriched from blood (not recorded which). All receptors come from a woman aged 18-29 years who had been exposed to COVID-19. Each CDR3 is given with its conserved first and last residue. The order of the fields is clone size, D gene, V gene, J gene, CDR3 protein, CDR3 DNA. A D gene is named only where the DNA matches it firmly. Some rows mark clone size as missing; the rest say once, few, many or name a class of expanded clone.

NA,TRBD2,TRBV6-1,TRBJ2-4,CASSEVLAGTLAKNIQYF,TGTGCCAGCAGTGAAGTGCTAGCGGGAACCCTAGCCAAAAACATTCAGTACTTC
NA,TRBD2,TRBV28,TRBJ2-2,CASISRLAGGPANTGELFF,TGTGCCAGCATCTCACGACTAGCGGGAGGGCCCGCGAACACCGGGGAGCTGTTTTTT
NA,NA,TRBV6-5,TRBJ1-2,CASSSLGAGYTF,TGTGCCAGCAGCTCCCTGGGGGCAGGCTACACCTTC
NA,NA,TRBV18,TRBJ2-7,CASSPRLSYEQYF,TGTGCCAGCTCACCACGACTTTCCTACGAGCAGTACTTC
NA,TRBD1,TRBV5-8,TRBJ2-1,CASSFLTGGGDEQFF,TGTGCCAGCAGCTTTTTGACAGGGGGAGGGGATGAGCAGTTCTTC
NA,NA,TRBV28,TRBJ1-2,CASSLTYGYTF,TGTGCCAGCAGTTTAACATATGGCTACACCTTC
NA,NA,TRBV7-8,TRBJ2-7,CASSLISEQYF,TGTGCCAGCAGCTTAATATCCGAGCAGTACTTC
NA,NA,TRBV5-1,TRBJ2-3,CASSGILAEVGRDTQYF,TGCGCCAGCAGCGGGATTTTAGCGGAAGTAGGTCGGGATACGCAGTATTTT
NA,TRBD1,TRBV30,TRBJ1-1,CAWSVKTGDSGGEAFF,TGTGCCTGGAGTGTAAAGACAGGGGATTCAGGGGGTGAAGCTTTCTTT
NA,TRBD1,TRBV27,TRBJ2-7,CASSLGTGGEQYF,TGTGCCAGCAGTTTAGGGACAGGCGGGGAGCAGTACTTC
once,TRBD1,TRBV19,TRBJ2-1,CASSSLGQEYNEQFF,TGTGCCAGTTCTTCCCTGGGACAGGAATACAATGAGCAGTTCTTC
NA,TRBD1,TRBV24-1,TRBJ2-3,CATSDGTGTQYF,TGTGCCACCAGTGATGGGACAGGTACGCAGTATTTT
NA,NA,TRBV7-8,TRBJ1-5,CASSRSFTQHF,TGTGCCAGCAGCCGCTCCTTTACCCAGCATTTT
many,NA,TRBV5-5,TRBJ1-2,CASTLGTSGYGYTF,TGTGCCAGCACCCTAGGGACATCTGGCTATGGCTACACCTTC
NA,NA,TRBV7-2,TRBJ2-1,CASSLSRVRDNEQFF,TGTGCCAGCAGCTTATCGAGGGTTAGGGACAATGAGCAGTTCTTC
NA,NA,TRBV14,TRBJ2-7,CASRPGTGAYEQYF,TGTGCCAGCAGACCCGGGACTGGGGCCTACGAGCAGTACTTC
NA,NA,TRBV5-1,TRBJ1-3,CASRSSWGGNGNTIYF,TGCGCCAGCAGATCCTCGTGGGGGGGCAATGGAAACACCATATATTTT
NA,NA,TRBV2,TRBJ2-7,CASRGTGAYEQYF,TGTGCCAGCAGGGGGACTGGAGCCTACGAGCAGTACTTC
NA,NA,TRBV14,TRBJ2-3,CASRHKQFSDTQYF,TGTGCCAGCAGACATAAACAGTTTTCAGATACGCAGTATTTT
NA,NA,TRBV11-2,TRBJ1-4,CASSFGRTTNEKLFF,TGTGCCAGCAGCTTTGGGAGAACAACTAATGAAAAACTGTTTTTT
NA,NA,TRBV27,TRBJ1-1,CASRLNQIGRGEAFF,TGTGCCAGCAGACTCAACCAGATAGGTAGGGGTGAAGCTTTCTTT
NA,NA,TRBV28,TRBJ1-1,CASSEHGNTEAFF,TGTGCCAGCAGTGAGCACGGGAACACTGAAGCTTTCTTT
NA,TRBD1,TRBV2,TRBJ2-7,CASRRDRGIGFYEQYF,TGTGCCAGCCGGAGGGACAGGGGAATAGGCTTCTACGAGCAGTACTTC
NA,NA,TRBV10-2,TRBJ2-7,CASSEYREQTYEQYF,TGCGCCAGCAGTGAGTACAGGGAGCAGACGTACGAGCAGTACTTC
NA,TRBD1,TRBV15,TRBJ1-2,CATSRVGQAYYGYTF,TGTGCCACCAGCAGAGTGGGACAGGCCTACTATGGCTACACCTTC
NA,NA,TRBV12-3/TRBV12-4,TRBJ2-7,CASSHGRGGEQYF,TGTGCCAGCAGTCATGGACGAGGCGGGGAGCAGTACTTC
NA,NA,TRBV19,TRBJ2-1,CASSINSREQFF,TGTGCCAGTAGTATCAATTCCAGGGAGCAGTTCTTC
NA,NA,TRBV29-1,TRBJ1-2,CSVEGRVRYGYTF,TGCAGCGTTGAAGGGAGGGTCCGCTATGGCTACACCTTC
NA,TRBD1,TRBV6-5,TRBJ1-6,CASSYSGQGESPLHF,TGTGCCAGCAGTTACTCGGGACAGGGGGAATCACCCCTCCACTTT
NA,TRBD1,TRBV6-5,TRBJ1-5,CASQRQGPVQPQHF,TGTGCCAGTCAAAGACAGGGCCCCGTTCAGCCCCAGCATTTT
NA,TRBD2,TRBV13,TRBJ2-7,CASSRGLADYEQYF,TGTGCCAGCAGCCGTGGACTAGCGGACTACGAGCAGTACTTC
once,NA,TRBV27,TRBJ2-7,CASTSRGYEQYF,TGTGCCAGCACGTCTAGGGGTTACGAGCAGTACTTC
NA,TRBD1,TRBV6-1,TRBJ2-5,CASSEADREETQYF,TGTGCCAGCAGTGAAGCCGACAGGGAAGAGACCCAGTACTTC
NA,NA,TRBV12-5,TRBJ2-3,CASGFTLTQGSTDTQYF,TGTGCTAGTGGTTTCACATTGACTCAGGGGAGCACAGATACGCAGTATTTT
NA,NA,TRBV4-2,TRBJ2-7,CASSQGPGNYEQYF,TGTGCCAGCAGCCAAGGGCCGGGGAACTACGAGCAGTACTTC
NA,TRBD2,TRBV3-1/TRBV3-2,TRBJ2-5,CASSHYGGQETQYF,TGTGCCAGCAGCCATTACGGGGGGCAAGAGACCCAGTACTTC
NA,NA,TRBV11-2,TRBJ1-3,CASSSDSSGNTIYF,TGTGCCAGCAGCTCAGACAGCTCTGGAAACACCATATATTTT
NA,NA,TRBV15,TRBJ2-3,CATSRGGGTDTQYF,TGTGCCACCAGCAGAGGAGGGGGAACAGATACGCAGTATTTT
NA,TRBD1,TRBV28,TRBJ1-2,CASSFQGGGYGYTF,TGTGCCAGCAGTTTCCAGGGGGGCGGCTATGGCTACACCTTC
NA,TRBD2,TRBV19,TRBJ2-7,CASSTGLAGYEQYF,TGTGCCAGTAGTACGGGACTAGCGGGGTACGAGCAGTACTTC
NA,NA,TRBV12-5,TRBJ2-7,CASARDNSYEQYF,TGTGCTAGTGCCAGGGACAACTCCTACGAGCAGTACTTC
NA,NA,TRBV28,TRBJ1-5,CASSLTPQPQHF,TGTGCCAGCAGTTTAACTCCTCAGCCCCAGCATTTT
NA,NA,TRBV7-6,TRBJ2-7,CASSSNAGPTYEQYF,TGTGCCAGCAGCTCTAACGCAGGCCCTACCTACGAGCAGTACTTC
NA,NA,TRBV4-1,TRBJ1-2,CASSQATGLNYGYTF,TGCGCCAGCAGCCAAGCGACAGGCCTTAACTATGGCTACACCTTC